Each of the 17 T cell receptor beta chains below was sequenced from the same sample in a study of early T cells in non-severe SARS-CoV-2 infection. Each CDR3 protein gets one entry after TCRdb re-called the 5' RACE reads with MiXCR. The sample carries about 26,000 distinct CDR3 sequences, less than 6.5% recorded once. The sequenced sample consisted of whole blood. The receptors shown here come from an adult who was a healthcare worker with PCR-confirmed SARS-CoV-2 infection or an uninfected control (not recorded which).

By share, this clonotype counts as medium-sized. This chain uses TRBV11-2 with TRBJ2-3; D call uncertain. The CDR3 spans 12 residues. Germline V CDR1 and CDR2: SGHAT, FQNNGV. V shed 8 bases and J shed 0 bases, with 6 bases lying between them. The CDR3 spells CASSPSTDTQYF. The DNA of the CDR3 is TGTGCCAGCTCCCCCAGCACAGATACGCAGTATTTT.

This clonotype has a count of ten or more. The chain couples TRBV20-1 to TRBJ2-1; 9 bases align to TRBD2. V shed 0 bases and J 7 bases; nucleotides not matched to a gene: 7. Germline V gene lookup returns CDR1 DFQATT and CDR2 SNEGSKA (reference sequence). This CDR3 comprises 15 residues. The CDR3 here is CSARDGGTSRNEQFF. The CDR3 coding sequence is TGCAGTGCTAGAGATGGCGGGACTAGCCGAAATGAGCAGTTCTTC.

This clonotype came up a few times. V is TRBV24-1 and J is TRBJ2-7; D might be TRBD2 (5 bases). This CDR3 comprises 13 residues. The V and J ends lost 4 bases and 7 bases respectively, with 13 bases between them. Germline CDR1 reads KGHDR; CDR2 reads SFDVKD. The CDR3 coding sequence is TGTGCCACCAGTGACCGGACGTCGGGAGAGCAGTACTTC. Protein product: CATSDRTSGEQYF.

This clonotype was counted at least ten times. CDR3 DNA: TGTGCCAGCAGTCCAGGGCAGGGCGGCTATAGGACCCAGTACTTC. It translates to CASSPGQGGYRTQYF. The V and J genes are TRBV7-2 and TRBJ2-5; tentatively, D is TRBD1 (5 bases). The germline V gene encodes CDR1 SGHTA and CDR2 FQGNSA. The CDR3 runs to 15 residues. Trimming took off 6 bases at V and 7 bases at J, with 21 bases between the two ends.

This clonotype has ten or more counts. This chain links TRBV3-2 with TRBJ2-7; the table's D call, TRBD2, has no DNA check behind it. TRBV3-2 is an annotated pseudogene. The CDR3 sequence is 18 residues long. Here the CDR3 reads CASSVKIRERAQTYEQYF. The CDR3, as DNA: TGTGCCAGCAGCGTGAAGATAAGGGAGCGGGCACAGACCTACGAGCAGTACTTC.

This clonotype appeared many times. J is TRBJ1-1 and V is TRBV5-1, with a possible D match to TRBD1 (6 bases). Germline V gene data show CDR1 as SGHRS and CDR2 as YFSETQ. With 4 bases removed from V and 0 bases from J, the gap between germline ends came to 19 bases. The CDR3 is 17 residues long. DNA of the CDR3: TGCGCCAGCAGCCCAATACGGGGGGCCCCAATGAACACTGAAGCTTTCTTT. Protein: CASSPIRGAPMNTEAFF.

The rearrangement uses TRBV5-1 and TRBJ2-7, with TRBD1 matching over 9 bases. This CDR3 region has 16 residues. V shed 2 bases, J shed 2 bases, and the junction held 8 bases outside the gene matches. From germline, CDR1 is SGHRS and CDR2 YFSETQ. In DNA form, the CDR3 reads TGCGCCAGCAGCTTCAGGGCGAGACAGGGGGCCTACGAGCAGTACTTC. Amino acids: CASSFRARQGAYEQYF.

There are many counts of this clonotype. CDR3 DNA: TGTGCCAGCAGCGCCCCCGGGGGCTTAACTGAAGCTTTCTTT. Amino acids: CASSAPGGLTEAFF. The V gene is TRBV5-4, the J gene TRBJ1-1, with D perhaps matching TRBD1 (6 bases). With 4 bases removed from V and 5 bases from J, the gap between germline ends came to 15 bases. Germline-derived CDR1 and CDR2 are SGHNT and YYREEE (reference sequence). This CDR3 has 14 amino acids.

This clonotype has only a few counts. The chain carries TRBV7-8 and TRBJ2-3; no definite D call. The CDR3 extends over 14 amino acids. Looked up from germline, CDR1 is SGHVS and CDR2 is FQNEAQ. The V end lost 4 bases, the J end lost 9 bases, and 17 bases lay between the germline ends. The CDR3 here is CASSSDPGRRTQYF. Written as DNA, the CDR3 is TGTGCCAGCAGCTCGGACCCCGGCCGAAGGACGCAGTATTTT.

Many counts were recorded for this clonotype. V gene TRBV5-1 combines with J gene TRBJ2-5; 9 bases are shared with TRBD1. Germline assignment: CDR1 SGHRS and CDR2 YFSETQ. The CDR3 totals 15 residues. Trimming at V came to 0 bases and at J to 4 bases, leaving 4 bases not matched to a gene. In nucleotides, the CDR3 is TGCGCCAGCAGCTTGGCCCTGACAGGGGGAGAGACCCAGTACTTC. The encoded protein is CASSLALTGGETQYF.

This clonotype was seen ten or more times. The CDR3 nucleotides are TGTGCCAGCAGTAACCGCCTTGGGAGTAGCGGGAGGGCCGGCACAGATACGCAGTATTTT. This sequence encodes CASSNRLGSSGRAGTDTQYF. The V call is TRBV6-6, the J call TRBJ2-3; 11 nucleotides line up with TRBD2. CDR1 MNHNY and CDR2 SVGAGI come from the germline V gene (reference sequence). The CDR3 loop spans 20 amino acids. Germline trimming cut 5 bases from V and 1 base from J; bases unmatched to any gene: 17.

This clonotype was counted at least ten times. The chain employs TRBV6-5 and TRBJ1-5; 8 positions match TRBD1. The germline V gene has CDR1 MNHEY and CDR2 SVGAGI. The CDR3 totals 13 residues. V lost 7 bases to trimming and J lost 6 bases; unmatched junction nucleotides: 5. The CDR3: CASKRQGSQPQHF. In DNA form, the CDR3 reads TGTGCCAGCAAAAGACAGGGGAGTCAGCCCCAGCATTTT.

This clonotype was seen at least ten times. The V and J genes are TRBV12-3 or TRBV12-4 and TRBJ2-2, with 10 bases fitting TRBD2. The trim removed 5 bases at V and 5 bases at J, leaving 8 bases unmatched. The CDR3 totals 16 residues. DNA for the CDR3: TGTGCCAGCAGTCCCGGCAGTAGCGGGAGGACCGGGGAGCTGTTTTTT. This translates into CASSPGSSGRTGELFF.

There are many counts of this clonotype. The chain uses TRBV19 and TRBJ2-6; 9 bases align to TRBD1. The length of the CDR3 is 15 residues. Germline V gene sequence: CDR1 LNHDA, CDR2 SQIVND (reference sequence). The trim removed 5 bases at V and 4 bases at J, leaving 3 bases unmatched. The chain's CDR3 is CASSGTGTGANVLTF. The CDR3 DNA reads TGTGCCAGTAGTGGGACAGGGACGGGGGCCAACGTCCTGACTTTC.

This clonotype was detected ten times or more. The chain couples TRBV7-9 to TRBJ2-4, with TRBD2 matching 15 bases. Trimming at V came to 4 bases and at J to 8 bases, leaving 15 bases not matched to a gene. The CDR3 covers 19 residues. Germline-derived CDR1 and CDR2 are SEHNR and FQNEAQ (reference sequence). CDR3 nucleotides: TGTGCCAGCAGCTCCCTATCCGGGACTAGCGGGAGGATTGGGCACATTCAGTACTTC. Protein sequence: CASSSLSGTSGRIGHIQYF.

This clonotype has ten or more counts. The chain couples TRBV3-1 to TRBJ1-1, with D hard to call. Germline assignment: CDR1 LGHDT and CDR2 YNNKEL (reference sequence). Trimming took 4 bases from V and 3 from J, leaving 18 bases between them. This CDR3 spans 16 amino acids. DNA of the CDR3: TGTGCCAGCAGCCCTATGACACGGGTCGGGGACACTGAAGCTTTCTTT. Translated: CASSPMTRVGDTEAFF.

This clonotype was seen many times. The J gene is TRBJ2-3, the V gene TRBV12-3 or TRBV12-4; tentatively, D is TRBD1 (5 bases). This CDR3 comprises 15 residues. V was clipped by 2 bases and J by 2 bases, with 11 bases between them. The CDR3: CASSLSRQFTDTQYF. CDR3 nucleotide sequence: TGTGCCAGCAGTTTATCCCGACAGTTCACAGATACGCAGTATTTT.